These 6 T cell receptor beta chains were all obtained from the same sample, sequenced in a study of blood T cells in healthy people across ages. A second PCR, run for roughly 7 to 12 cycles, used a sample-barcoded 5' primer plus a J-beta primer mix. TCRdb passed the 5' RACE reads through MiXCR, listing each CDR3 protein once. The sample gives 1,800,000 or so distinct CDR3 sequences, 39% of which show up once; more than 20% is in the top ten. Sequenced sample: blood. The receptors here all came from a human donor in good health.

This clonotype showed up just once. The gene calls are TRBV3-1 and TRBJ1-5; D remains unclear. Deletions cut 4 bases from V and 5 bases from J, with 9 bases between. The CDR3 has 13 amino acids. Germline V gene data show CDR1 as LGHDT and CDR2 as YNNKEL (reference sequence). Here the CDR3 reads CASSPTVDQPQHF. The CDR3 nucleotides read TGTGCCAGCAGCCCCACGGTGGATCAGCCCCAGCATTTT. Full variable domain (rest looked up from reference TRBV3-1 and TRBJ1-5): DTAVSQTPKYLVTQMGNDKSIKCEQNLGHDTMYWYKQDSKKFLKIMFSYNNKELIINETVPNRFSPKSPDKAHLNLHINSLELGDSAVYFCASSPTVDQPQHFGDGTRLSIL.

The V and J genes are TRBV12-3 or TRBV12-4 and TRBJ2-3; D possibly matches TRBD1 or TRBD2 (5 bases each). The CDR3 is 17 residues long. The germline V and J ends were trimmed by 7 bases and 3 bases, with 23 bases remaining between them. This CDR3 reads CASNLEAGSVSTDTQYF. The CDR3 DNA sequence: TGTGCCAGCAACCTCGAGGCAGGGAGCGTTTCTACAGATACGCAGTATTTT.

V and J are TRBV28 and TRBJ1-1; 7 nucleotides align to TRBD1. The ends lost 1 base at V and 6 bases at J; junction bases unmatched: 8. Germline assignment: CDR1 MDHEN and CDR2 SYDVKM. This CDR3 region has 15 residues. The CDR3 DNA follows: TGTGCCAGCAGTTTATCTAGGGGGCTGACGGCTGAAGCTTTCTTT. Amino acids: CASSLSRGLTAEAFF.

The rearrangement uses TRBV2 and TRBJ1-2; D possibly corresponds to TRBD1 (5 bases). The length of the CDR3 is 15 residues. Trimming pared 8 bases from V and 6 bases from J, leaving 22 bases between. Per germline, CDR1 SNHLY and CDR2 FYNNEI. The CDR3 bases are TGTGCCAGCGCCAGAGGGACTTCGAGGGTGGATGGCTACACCTTC. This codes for CASARGTSRVDGYTF.

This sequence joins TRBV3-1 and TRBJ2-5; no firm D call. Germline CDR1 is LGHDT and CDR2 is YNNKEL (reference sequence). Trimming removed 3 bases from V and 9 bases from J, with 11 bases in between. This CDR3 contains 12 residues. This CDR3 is CASSQVSRAQYF. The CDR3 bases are TGTGCCAGCAGCCAGGTGTCAAGAGCCCAGTACTTC.

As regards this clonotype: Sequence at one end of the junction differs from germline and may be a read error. For the CDR3, the DNA is TGTGCCAGCGGCGTAGGAGGGGGCGAAGGTGAAGCTTTCTTT. Translating it yields CASGVGGGEGEAFF. V and J are TRBV9 and TRBJ1-1, with 7 nucleotides matching TRBD1. This CDR3 is built from 14 residues. CDR1 SGDLS and CDR2 YYNGEE come from the germline V gene.